Here is one TCR beta chain with its context. Its antigen is not known. The data belong to a study of T-cell reconstitution after alpha-beta-depleted transplantation in children. Library preparation (for TCRbeta) was performed with unique molecular identifiers. TCRdb re-called the PCR reads with MiXCR, one entry per CDR3 protein. The sample yields 600,000 to 800,000 distinct CDR3 sequences, roughly 14% seen once. Study-wide findings and caveats: Newly produced T cells mostly accounted for T-cell counts and diversity one year post-transplant.

V lost 4 bases to trimming and J lost 0 bases; unmatched junction nucleotides: 8. Germline V gene sequence: CDR1 SGHRS, CDR2 YFSETQ. This CDR3 has 16 residues. Source: PBMCs, taken before TCRalphabeta/CD19-depleted stem cell transplant. The chain has TRBV5-1 and TRBJ2-3, with 7 bases that match TRBD1. This TCR derives from a girl aged 2-15 years with congenital amegakaryocytic thrombocytopenia, due to receive a stem cell transplant. As DNA, the CDR3 is TGCGCCAGCAGCGAGGGGACAGTTCCTAGCACAGATACGCAGTATTTT. Translating gives CASSEGTVPSTDTQYF.